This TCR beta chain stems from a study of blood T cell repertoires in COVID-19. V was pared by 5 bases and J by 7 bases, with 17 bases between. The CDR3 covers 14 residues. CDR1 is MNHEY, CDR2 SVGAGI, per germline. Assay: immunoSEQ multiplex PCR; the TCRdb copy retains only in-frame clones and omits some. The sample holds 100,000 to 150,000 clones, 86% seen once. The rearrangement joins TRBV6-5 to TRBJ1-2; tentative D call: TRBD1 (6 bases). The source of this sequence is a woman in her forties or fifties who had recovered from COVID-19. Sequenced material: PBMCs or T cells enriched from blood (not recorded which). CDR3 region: CASSLTGTRGGYTF. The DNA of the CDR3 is TGTGCCAGCAGTCTAACCGGGACAAGGGGTGGCTACACCTTC.